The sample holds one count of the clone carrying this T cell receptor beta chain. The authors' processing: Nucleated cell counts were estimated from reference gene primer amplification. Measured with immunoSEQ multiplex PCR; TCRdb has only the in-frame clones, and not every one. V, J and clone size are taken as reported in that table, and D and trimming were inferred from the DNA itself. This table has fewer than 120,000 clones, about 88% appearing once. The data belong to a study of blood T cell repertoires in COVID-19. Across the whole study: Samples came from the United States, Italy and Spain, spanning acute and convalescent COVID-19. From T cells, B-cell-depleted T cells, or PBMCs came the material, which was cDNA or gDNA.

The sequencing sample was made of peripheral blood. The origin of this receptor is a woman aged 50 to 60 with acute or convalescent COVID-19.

The CDR3 bases are TGTGCCAGCGGATCTAGCGGGGGGACCTACGAGCAGTACTTC. It translates to CASGSSGGTYEQYF. The chain couples TRBV5-6 to TRBJ2-7; TRBD2 matches 11 bases. Germline trimming cut 7 bases from V and 2 bases from J; bases unmatched to any gene: 5. Germline assignment: CDR1 SGHDT and CDR2 YYEEEE. There are 14 residues in the CDR3.